This T cell receptor (beta chain) was identified in a study of T cell repertoires in cytomegalovirus infection (dated by TCRdb to between 2017 and 2020). Background for the entire study: The HLA type of each donor mattered for the analysis, because public TCR beta signatures pointed to carriage of CMV infection along with the matching HLA type. Broader findings and caveats from the paper: In the ex vivo response, HLA-C-restricted CMV-specific TCR beta clonotypes were dominant, and in two of eight donors the single most frequent clonotype came from this HLA-C-restricted group. In both this cohort and an independent roughly 330-donor cohort, the cumulative frequency of public TCR beta family members distinguished carriers of CMV infection plus the relevant HLA type.

Reads for this sample came from an Illumina HiSeq 1500. TCRdb took the public reads, trimmed them with fastp at Q25, ran MiXCR for clone calling and kept in-frame beta chains. Entries that share a CDR3 protein sequence are merged under the most common genes and DNA. The sample data list roughly 180,000 distinct CDR3 sequences, and 28% of these were observed just once. The top ten clones comprise roughly 29% of the sample. V ends up 5 bases short and J 8 bases short, with an unmatched junction base count of 11. Reading from cysteine to phenylalanine, the CDR3 counts 14 amino acids. Kept here is only the CDR3 DNA, which spans 42 bases and is read in frame from base 1. From a lookup of the germline V gene (reference sequence), CDR1 and CDR2 are MNHEY and SMNVEV. As for this clonotype: Its antigen has not been determined. No quality values exist for individual bases; no much larger clone is one base distant.

This chain joins TRBV27 to TRBJ1-1; the central 7 bases match TRBD1. Material for sequencing was PBMCs. This receptor was taken from a human donor in good health (CMV status not recorded). Some clones in this sample may be carry-over from other donors' samples. The CDR3 reads as follows: CASSRDRALSEAFF. The nucleotide sequence reads TGTGCCAGCAGTCGTGACAGGGCTCTCAGCGAAGCTTTCTTT.